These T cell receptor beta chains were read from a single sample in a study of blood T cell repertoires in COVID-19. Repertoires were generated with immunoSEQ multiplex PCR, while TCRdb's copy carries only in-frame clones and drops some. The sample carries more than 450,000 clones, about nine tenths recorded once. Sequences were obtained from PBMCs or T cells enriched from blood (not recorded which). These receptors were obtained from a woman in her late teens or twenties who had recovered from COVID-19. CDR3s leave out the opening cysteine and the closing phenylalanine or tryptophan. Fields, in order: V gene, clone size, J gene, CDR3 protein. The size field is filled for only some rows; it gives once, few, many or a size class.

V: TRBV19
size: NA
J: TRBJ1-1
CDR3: ASRMARGRNTEAF

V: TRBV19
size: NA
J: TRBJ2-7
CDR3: ASSMRAGSPYEQY

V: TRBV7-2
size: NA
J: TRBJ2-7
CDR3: ASSQTRDRGHEQY

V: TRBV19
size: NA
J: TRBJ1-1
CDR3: ASSPGSGTEAF

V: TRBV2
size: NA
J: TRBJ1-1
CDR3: ASGGAPNTEAF

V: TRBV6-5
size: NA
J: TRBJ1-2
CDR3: ASSYSKTGPWAGYT

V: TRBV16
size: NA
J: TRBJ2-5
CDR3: ASSHPRETQY

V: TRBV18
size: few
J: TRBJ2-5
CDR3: ASSHIDSGAETQY

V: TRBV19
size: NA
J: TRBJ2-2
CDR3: ASSIVAGELF

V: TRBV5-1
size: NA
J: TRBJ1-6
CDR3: ASSPSVEAGSYNSPLH

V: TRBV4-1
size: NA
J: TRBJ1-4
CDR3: ASSPTGVNEKLF

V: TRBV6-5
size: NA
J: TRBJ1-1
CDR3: ASSSNFRLNTEAF

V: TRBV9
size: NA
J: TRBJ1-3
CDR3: ASSVEGFTGNTIY

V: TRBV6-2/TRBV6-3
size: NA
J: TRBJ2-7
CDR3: ASSYRGLYEQY

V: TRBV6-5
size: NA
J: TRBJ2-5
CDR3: ASHAGLGGLETQY

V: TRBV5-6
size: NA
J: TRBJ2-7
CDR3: ASSLGTGVTYEQY

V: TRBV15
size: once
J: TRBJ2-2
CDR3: ATSPGGTGGRTGELF

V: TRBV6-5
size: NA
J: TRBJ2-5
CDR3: ASSPFAGESETQY

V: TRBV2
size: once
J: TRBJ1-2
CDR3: ASSEGLRVTGGYT

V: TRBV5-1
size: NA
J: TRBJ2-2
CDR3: ASRTENTGELF

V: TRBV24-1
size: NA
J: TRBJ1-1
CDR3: ATSDPTGNEAF

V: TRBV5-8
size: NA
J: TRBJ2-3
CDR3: ASSSQGAGGNLITDTQY

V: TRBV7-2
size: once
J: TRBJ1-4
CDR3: ASSLNQGEGEKLF

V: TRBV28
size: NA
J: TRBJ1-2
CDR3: ASSLGGLPWGGYT

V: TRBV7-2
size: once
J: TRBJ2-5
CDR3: ASSLALEETQY

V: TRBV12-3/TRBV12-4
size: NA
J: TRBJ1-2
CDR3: ASSVDRRGGYT

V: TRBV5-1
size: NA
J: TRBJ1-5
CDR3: ASSLVDSINQPQH

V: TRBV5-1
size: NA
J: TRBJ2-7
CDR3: ASRLGTGTYEQY

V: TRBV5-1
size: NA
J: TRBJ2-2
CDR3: ASSSSGQGAERDGELF

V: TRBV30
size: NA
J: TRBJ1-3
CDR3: AWSGAVVPGNTIY

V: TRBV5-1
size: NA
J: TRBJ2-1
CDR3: ASSLEGATNEQF

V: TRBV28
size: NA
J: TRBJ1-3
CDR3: ASSLEGSGNTIY

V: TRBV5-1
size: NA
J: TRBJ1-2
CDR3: ASSFSNVGGNYGYT

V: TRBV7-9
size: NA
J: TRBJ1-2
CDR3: ASSSLTGGGTNYGYT

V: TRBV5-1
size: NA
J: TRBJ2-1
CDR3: ASSWNDRGEQF

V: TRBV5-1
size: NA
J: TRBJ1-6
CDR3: ASSLGYGAEPPLH

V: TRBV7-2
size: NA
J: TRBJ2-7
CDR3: ASSGGTVGSYEQY

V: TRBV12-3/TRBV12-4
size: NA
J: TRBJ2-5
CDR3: ASRHTGTETQY

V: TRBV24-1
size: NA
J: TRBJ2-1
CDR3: ATSDLLAGYNEQF

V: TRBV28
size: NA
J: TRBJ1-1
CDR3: ASVGPGAF

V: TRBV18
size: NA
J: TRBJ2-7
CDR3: ASSLRQGLSYEQY

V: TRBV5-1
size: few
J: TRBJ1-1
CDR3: ASSSPDRGNTEAF

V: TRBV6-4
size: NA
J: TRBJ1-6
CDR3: AIYWGGNSPLH

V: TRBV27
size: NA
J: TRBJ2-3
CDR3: ASSLAGVSTDTQY

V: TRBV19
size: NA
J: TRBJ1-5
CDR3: ASSIQGGNQPQH

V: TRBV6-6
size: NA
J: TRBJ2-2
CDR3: ASSRRTGWNTGELF

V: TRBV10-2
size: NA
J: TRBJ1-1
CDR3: ASRVTGNTEAF

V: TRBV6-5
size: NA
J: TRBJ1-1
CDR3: ASSTGHLHEAF

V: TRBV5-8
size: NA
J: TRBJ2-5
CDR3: ASGLVGQETQY

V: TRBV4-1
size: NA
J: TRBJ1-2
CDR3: ASSQEVTLLYGYT